A single sample is the source of the 23 T cell receptor beta chains below, sequenced in a study of T cells in Graves' hyperthyroidism and ophthalmopathy. Amplification of TCR beta CDR3 regions was performed using RNA transcripts as template. First-round RT-PCR of the TCR CDR3 relied on the HTBI primer set. TCRdb reprocessed the multiplex PCR reads via MiXCR and lists one record per CDR3 protein. The sample lists roughly 700,000 distinct CDR3 sequences; around 16% were seen once. The sequenced sample consisted of blood. The source of these receptors is a man aged 45-65 years with Graves' hyperthyroidism.

The sample holds many counts of this clonotype. The rearrangement links TRBV28 to TRBJ2-1, with TRBD2 matching over 8 bases. The length of the CDR3 is 15 residues. V gave up 3 bases and J gave up 9 bases; unmatched junction bases: 10. In germline, CDR1 is MDHEN, CDR2 SYDVKM. The CDR3 sequence: CASSFLAGGDGEQFF. The DNA for the CDR3 is TGTGCCAGCAGTTTCTTGGCGGGAGGTGACGGTGAGCAGTTCTTC.

This clonotype was seen only a few times. The chain is built from TRBV12-5 and TRBJ2-1, with a possible D match to TRBD1 (6 bases). In germline, CDR1 is LGHNT, CDR2 FRNRAP. CDR3 size: 16 residues. V shed 4 bases and J shed 7 bases, with 20 bases lying between them. CDR3 in amino acids: CASGSSPRQVGNEQFF. In DNA, the CDR3 is TGTGCTAGTGGTTCATCTCCCCGACAGGTCGGGAATGAGCAGTTCTTC.

The chain uses TRBV5-1 and TRBJ2-5; TRBD2 agrees at 14 bases. This CDR3 comprises 16 residues. The V gene end was trimmed by 0 bases and the J gene end by 4 bases; junction bases not matched to a gene: 2. The germline CDR1 and CDR2 sequences are SGHRS and YFSETQ. This CDR3 is CASSLDGTSGRETQYF. CDR3 DNA sequence: TGCGCCAGCAGCTTGGACGGGACTAGCGGGAGAGAGACCCAGTACTTC. Together with reference TRBV5-1 and TRBJ2-5, the CDR3 gives the full variable domain: KAGVTQTPRYLIKTRGQQVTLSCSPISGHRSVSWYQQTPGQGLQFLFEYFSETQRNKGNFPGRFSGRQFSNSRSEMNVSTLELGDSALYLCASSLDGTSGRETQYFGPGTRLLVL.

This clonotype was counted many times. The J gene is TRBJ2-3, the V gene TRBV18; 7 bases are shared with TRBD1. Trimming at V came to 2 bases and at J to 6 bases, leaving 11 bases not matched to a gene. The CDR3 contains 16 residues. Germline values: CDR1 KGHSH, CDR2 LQKENI. The DNA for the CDR3 is TGTGCCAGCTCACCAACTAAGGGGGCGCGGACGGATACGCAGTATTTT. Amino acids: CASSPTKGARTDTQYF. The entire variable domain, with the rest obtained from reference TRBV18 and TRBJ2-3, is as follows: NAGVMQNPRHLVRRRGQEARLRCSPMKGHSHVYWYRQLPEEGLKFMVYLQKENIIDESGMPKERFSAEFPKEGPSILRIQQVVRGDSAAYFCASSPTKGARTDTQYFGPGTRLTVL.

This sequence joins TRBV20-1 and TRBJ2-7; 10 bases are a match to TRBD2. V lost 0 bases and J lost 8; bases outside the gene matches: 13. Germline V lookup: CDR1 DFQATT, CDR2 SNEGSKA (reference sequence). The CDR3 runs to 16 residues. This CDR3 reads CSARDQLAGPPDKQYF. As DNA, the CDR3 is TGCAGTGCTAGAGATCAACTAGCGGGGCCACCTGACAAGCAGTACTTC.

The rearrangement uses TRBV18 and TRBJ2-7, with D hard to call. The V and J ends lost 4 bases and 5 bases respectively, with 12 bases between them. The CDR3 length is 13 residues. Germline V gene lookup returns CDR1 KGHSH and CDR2 LQKENI. In nucleotides, the CDR3 is TGTGCCAGCTCACGCCAGAATTCCAACGAGCAGTACTTC. Protein product: CASSRQNSNEQYF.

This clonotype was counted a few times. The CDR3 DNA sequence: TGTGCCAGCAGTTCATATGCAACCGGACTTAGCTCCTACGAGCAGTACTTC. Its protein product is CASSSYATGLSSYEQYF. The chain recombines TRBV28 with TRBJ2-7; D is perhaps TRBD2 (5 bases). Germline V lookup: CDR1 MDHEN, CDR2 SYDVKM. CDR3 length: 17 residues. V was clipped by 4 bases and J by 0 bases, with 19 bases between them.

This clonotype was detected many times. This sequence joins TRBV6-2 or TRBV6-3 and TRBJ2-1, with D perhaps TRBD2 (6 bases). The germline V and J ends were trimmed by 4 bases and 1 base, with 8 bases remaining between them. The CDR3 is made up of 14 amino acids. Germline V gene sequence: CDR1 MNHEY, CDR2 SVGEGT. CDR3 residues: CASSSTSSYNEQFF. DNA for the CDR3: TGTGCCAGCAGTTCGACTAGTTCCTACAATGAGCAGTTCTTC.

This clonotype was counted many times. The chain joins TRBV13 to TRBJ2-7, with D possibly being TRBD1 (7 bases). CDR1 is PRHDT and CDR2 is FYEKMQ in the germline V gene (reference sequence). CDR3 length: 17 residues. V gave up 0 bases and J gave up 0 bases, with 15 bases separating them. The CDR3 region has the DNA TGTGCCAGCAGCTTAGGCCGGAGGGGGCTTACCTCCTACGAGCAGTACTTC. It is translated as CASSLGRRGLTSYEQYF.

In this sample, this clonotype turned up many times. The genes are TRBV28 and TRBJ2-1; D not certain. Germline CDR1 reads MDHEN; CDR2 reads SYDVKM. The CDR3 spans 20 residues. The V gene lost 3 bases and the J gene lost 3 bases, with 27 bases spanning the gap. CDR3 residues: CASSFRFGNIRTQNYNEQFF. In DNA form, the CDR3 reads TGTGCCAGCAGTTTTAGGTTCGGCAACATAAGAACTCAAAACTACAATGAGCAGTTCTTC.

This clonotype came up many times. The V and J genes are TRBV2 and TRBJ1-1; D perhaps matches TRBD1 (5 bases). The CDR3 extends over 15 amino acids. Deletions cut 3 bases from V and 6 bases from J, with 17 bases between. From germline, CDR1 is SNHLY and CDR2 FYNNEI. CDR3 loop: CASSDFRGASAEAFF. In DNA, the CDR3 is TGTGCCAGCAGTGATTTTAGAGGGGCGAGCGCTGAAGCTTTCTTT.

This clonotype was seen a handful of times. The chain recombines TRBV4-2 with TRBJ1-1; no firm D call. Deletions cut 1 base from V and 4 bases from J, with 7 bases between. Germline CDR1 LGHNA, CDR2 YNFKEQ. CDR3 length equals 13 residues. This chain's CDR3 is CASSQGGTTEAFF. The DNA for the CDR3 is TGTGCCAGCAGCCAAGGAGGTACCACTGAAGCTTTCTTT.

This clonotype was detected many times. V is TRBV9 and J is TRBJ1-1; D gene ambiguous. This CDR3 is built from 15 residues. The V end lost 0 bases, the J end lost 2 bases, and 11 bases lay between the germline ends. Germline loops: CDR1 SGDLS, CDR2 YYNGEE. The CDR3 DNA reads TGTGCCAGCAGCGTAGATATTCAGGCAAACACTGAAGCTTTCTTT. Translation gives CASSVDIQANTEAFF.

This clonotype was detected many times. This chain links TRBV5-1 with TRBJ1-1, with D uncertain. With 4 bases removed from V and 0 bases from J, the gap between germline ends came to 10 bases. The length of the CDR3 is 14 residues. Germline CDR1 is SGHRS and CDR2 is YFSETQ. CDR3 protein: CASSVGSMNTEAFF. The CDR3 DNA reads TGCGCCAGCAGCGTGGGGTCCATGAACACTGAAGCTTTCTTT.

This clonotype was seen more than once but under ten times. A clone one base away is much larger, so this may be a read error. This chain links TRBV2 with TRBJ2-5; TRBD1 might be the D (5 bases). V lost 4 bases, J lost 5 bases, and 17 bases lay in between. CDR1 and CDR2 (germline): SNHLY, FYNNEI. The CDR3 is made up of 15 amino acids. The CDR3 coding sequence is TGTGCCAGCAGTGGGGGCAGGGCTCAATTGGAGACCCAGTACTTC. Its protein is CASSGGRAQLETQYF.

Regarding this clonotype: A clone one base away is much larger, so this may be a read error. This chain connects TRBV9 to TRBJ1-6, with 11 nucleotides matching TRBD1. This CDR3 spans 15 amino acids. Germline CDR1 is SGDLS and CDR2 is YYNGEE. The CDR3 sequence: CASSVVGTGGSPLQF. CDR3 sequence (DNA): TGTGCCAGCAGCGTAGTAGGGACAGGGGGGTCACCCCTCCAGTTT.

This clonotype was observed at least ten times. This CDR3 is CASSESRGVRITDTQYF. CDR3 coding DNA: TGTGCCAGCAGCGAATCCCGGGGAGTTAGAATCACAGATACGCAGTATTTT. The chain couples TRBV9 to TRBJ2-3; a weak D match, TRBD2 (5 bases). CDR1 is SGDLS, CDR2 YYNGEE, per germline. V lost 3 bases, J lost 2 bases, and 19 bases lay in between. The CDR3 contains 17 residues.

The table lists this clonotype with a few counts. The chain employs TRBV4-1 and TRBJ2-3, with 9 bases fitting TRBD2. The trim removed 1 base at V and 1 base at J, leaving 3 bases unmatched. CDR1 and CDR2 (germline): MGHRA, YSYEKL. The length of the CDR3 is 16 residues. This CDR3 reads CASSQVAGVRTDTQYF. The CDR3, as DNA: TGCGCCAGCAGCCAAGTAGCGGGAGTGCGCACAGATACGCAGTATTTT.

Comment on this clonotype: The conserved phenylalanine or tryptophan is not found at the CDR3 terminus, so this likely reflects a read error. DNA for the CDR3: TGTGCCAGCAGCTTGGTGCAGATGGCTCAACTTACTGAAGCTTTCCTT. This gives the protein CASSLVQMAQLTEAFL. The chain couples TRBV5-4 to TRBJ1-1; D is uncertain. Germline loops: CDR1 SGHNT, CDR2 YYREEE (reference sequence). With 0 bases removed from V and 5 bases from J, the gap between germline ends came to 17 bases. The CDR3 is 16 amino acids.

This clonotype was recorded many times. J is TRBJ2-7 and V is TRBV11-3, with 7 positions matching TRBD1. CDR1 and CDR2 (germline): SGHNT, YENEEA. V lost 3 bases to trimming and J lost 5 bases; unmatched junction nucleotides: 7. The CDR3 is made up of 14 amino acids. CDR3 loop: CASSFGQDVNEQYF. The CDR3 DNA reads TGTGCCAGCAGCTTCGGACAGGACGTCAACGAGCAGTACTTC.

The chain couples TRBV6-2 or TRBV6-3 to TRBJ2-5; 8 bases fit TRBD1. CDR1 is MNHEY, CDR2 SVGEGT, per germline. This CDR3 spans 14 amino acids. The V segment lost 6 bases and the J segment 3 bases; nucleotides outside the gene matches: 6. CDR3 region: CASSAGTGEETQYF. The DNA for the CDR3 is TGTGCCAGCAGCGCCGGGACAGGCGAAGAGACCCAGTACTTC.

Remarks on this clonotype: One end of the junction varies from germline; a read error may be responsible. This chain connects TRBV7-8 to TRBJ2-3; 9 bases map to TRBD2. Germline V gives CDR1 SGHVS, CDR2 FQNEAQ. The CDR3 spans 17 residues. The CDR3 loop is CAGSFPPSSGERDTQYF. The CDR3 region has the DNA TGTGCCGGCAGCTTCCCACCGTCTAGCGGGGAAAGAGATACGCAGTATTTT. The entire variable domain, with the rest obtained from reference TRBV7-8 and TRBJ2-3, is as follows: GAGVSQSPRYKVAKRGQDVALRCDPISGHVSLFWYQQALGQGPEFLTYFQNEAQLDKSGLPSDRFFAERPEGSVSTLKIQRTQQEDSAVYLCAGSFPPSSGERDTQYFGPGTRLTVL.

This clonotype appeared many times. The chain employs TRBV28 and TRBJ2-1; 10 positions agree with TRBD2. Germline V gene lookup returns CDR1 MDHEN and CDR2 SYDVKM. The CDR3 totals 17 residues. V lost 5 bases to trimming and J lost 7 bases; unmatched junction nucleotides: 14. DNA of the CDR3: TGTGCCAGCAGTACAACAGGGAGCGGGAGGGCGGGGAATGAGCAGTTCTTC. It is translated as CASSTTGSGRAGNEQFF.